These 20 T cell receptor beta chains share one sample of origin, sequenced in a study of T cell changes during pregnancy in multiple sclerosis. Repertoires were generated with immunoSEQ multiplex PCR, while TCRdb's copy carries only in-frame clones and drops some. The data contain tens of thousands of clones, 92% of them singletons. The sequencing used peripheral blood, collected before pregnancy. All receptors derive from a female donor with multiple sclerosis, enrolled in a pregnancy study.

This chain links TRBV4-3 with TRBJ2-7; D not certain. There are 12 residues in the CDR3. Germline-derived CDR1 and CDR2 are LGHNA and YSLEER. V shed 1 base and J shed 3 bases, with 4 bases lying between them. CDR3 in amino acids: CASSQGGYEQYF. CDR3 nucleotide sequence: TGCGCCAGCAGCCAAGGAGGCTACGAGCAGTACTTC.

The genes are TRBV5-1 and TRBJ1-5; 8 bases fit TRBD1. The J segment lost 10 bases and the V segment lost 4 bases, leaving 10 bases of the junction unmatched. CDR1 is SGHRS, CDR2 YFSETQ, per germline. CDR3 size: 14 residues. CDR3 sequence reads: CASSPRTGPGPQHF. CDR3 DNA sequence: TGCGCCAGCAGCCCCCGGACAGGGCCAGGACCCCAGCATTTT.

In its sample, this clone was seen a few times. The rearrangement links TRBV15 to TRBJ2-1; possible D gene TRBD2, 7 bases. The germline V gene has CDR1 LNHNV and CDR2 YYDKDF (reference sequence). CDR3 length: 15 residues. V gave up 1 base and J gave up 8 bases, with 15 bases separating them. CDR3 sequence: CATSRGGAGDYEQFF. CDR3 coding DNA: TGTGCCACCAGCAGAGGGGGGGCGGGAGACTATGAGCAGTTCTTC. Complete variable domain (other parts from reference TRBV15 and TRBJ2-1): DAMVIQNPRYQVTQFGKPVTLSCSQTLNHNVMYWYQQKSSQAPKLLFHYYDKDFNNEADTPDNFQSRRPNTSFCFLDIRSPGLGDTAMYLCATSRGGAGDYEQFFGPGTRLTVL.

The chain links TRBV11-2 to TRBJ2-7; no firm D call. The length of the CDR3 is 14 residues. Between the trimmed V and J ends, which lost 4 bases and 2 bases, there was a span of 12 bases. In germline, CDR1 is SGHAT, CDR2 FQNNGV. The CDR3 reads CASSYGWSPYEQYF. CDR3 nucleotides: TGTGCCAGCAGCTACGGTTGGTCTCCCTACGAGCAGTACTTC.

CDR3 sequence (DNA): TGTGCCAGCAGACAGGACCCCAACACTGAAGCTTTCTTT. Translating gives CASRQDPNTEAFF. The chain links TRBV6-6 to TRBJ1-1; perhaps TRBD1 as D (5 bases). Germline V lookup: CDR1 MNHNY, CDR2 SVGAGI (reference sequence). V was pared by 6 bases and J by 2 bases, with 10 bases between. This CDR3 comprises 13 residues.

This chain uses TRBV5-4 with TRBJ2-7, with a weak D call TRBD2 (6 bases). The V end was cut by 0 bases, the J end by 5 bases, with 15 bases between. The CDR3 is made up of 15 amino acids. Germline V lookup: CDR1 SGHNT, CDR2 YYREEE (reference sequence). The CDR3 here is CASSLGAWGVNEQYF. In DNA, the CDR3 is TGTGCCAGCAGCTTGGGAGCTTGGGGGGTTAACGAGCAGTACTTC.

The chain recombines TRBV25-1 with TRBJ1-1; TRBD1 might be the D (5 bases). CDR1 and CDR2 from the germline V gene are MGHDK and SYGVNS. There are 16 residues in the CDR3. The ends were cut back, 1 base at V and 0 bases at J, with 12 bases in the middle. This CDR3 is CASSESGHLMNTEAFF. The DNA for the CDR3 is TGTGCCAGCAGTGAATCAGGACATTTGATGAACACTGAAGCTTTCTTT.

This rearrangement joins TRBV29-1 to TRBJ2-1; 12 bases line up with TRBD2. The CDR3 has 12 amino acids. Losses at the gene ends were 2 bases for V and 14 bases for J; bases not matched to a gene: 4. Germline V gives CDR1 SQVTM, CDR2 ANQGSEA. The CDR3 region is CSVELAGGPEFF. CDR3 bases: TGCAGCGTTGAACTAGCGGGAGGGCCGGAGTTCTTC.

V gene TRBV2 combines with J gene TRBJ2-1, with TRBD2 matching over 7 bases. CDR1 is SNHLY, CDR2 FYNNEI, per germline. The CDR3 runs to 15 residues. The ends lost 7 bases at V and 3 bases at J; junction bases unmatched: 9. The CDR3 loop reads CASMEGREFYNEQFF. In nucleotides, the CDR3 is TGTGCCAGCATGGAGGGGCGGGAGTTCTACAATGAGCAGTTCTTC.

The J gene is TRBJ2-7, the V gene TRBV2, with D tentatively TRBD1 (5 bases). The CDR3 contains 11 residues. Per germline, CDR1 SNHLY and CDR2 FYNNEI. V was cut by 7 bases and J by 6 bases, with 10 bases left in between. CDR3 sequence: CASMEGVEQYF. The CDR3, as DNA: TGTGCCAGCATGGAAGGGGTCGAGCAGTACTTC.

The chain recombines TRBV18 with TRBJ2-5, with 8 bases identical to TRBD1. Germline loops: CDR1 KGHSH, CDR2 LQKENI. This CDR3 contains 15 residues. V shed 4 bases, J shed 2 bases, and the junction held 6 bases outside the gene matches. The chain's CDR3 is CASSLAGTGQETQYF. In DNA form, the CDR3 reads TGTGCCAGCTCACTGGCCGGGACAGGACAAGAGACCCAGTACTTC.

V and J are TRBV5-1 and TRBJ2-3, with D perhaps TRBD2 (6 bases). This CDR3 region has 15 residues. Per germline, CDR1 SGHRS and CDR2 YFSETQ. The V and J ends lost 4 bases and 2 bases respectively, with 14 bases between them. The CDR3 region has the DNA TGCGCCAGCAGCCGCGGGACTTTGAACACAGATACGCAGTATTTT. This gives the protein CASSRGTLNTDTQYF.

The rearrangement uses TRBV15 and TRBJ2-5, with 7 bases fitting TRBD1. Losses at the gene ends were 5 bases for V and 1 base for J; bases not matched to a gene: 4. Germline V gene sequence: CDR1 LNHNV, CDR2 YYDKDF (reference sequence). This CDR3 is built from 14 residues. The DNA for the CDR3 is TGTGCCACCAGCTGGGACAGAATCCAAGAGACCCAGTACTTC. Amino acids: CATSWDRIQETQYF. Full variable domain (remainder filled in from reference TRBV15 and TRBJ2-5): DAMVIQNPRYQVTQFGKPVTLSCSQTLNHNVMYWYQQKSSQAPKLLFHYYDKDFNNEADTPDNFQSRRPNTSFCFLDIRSPGLGDTAMYLCATSWDRIQETQYFGPGTRLLVL.

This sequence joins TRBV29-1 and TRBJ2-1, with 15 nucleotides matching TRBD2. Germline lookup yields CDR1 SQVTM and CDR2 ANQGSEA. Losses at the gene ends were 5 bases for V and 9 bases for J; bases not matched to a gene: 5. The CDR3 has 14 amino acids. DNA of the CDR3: TGCAGCGTTCGGACTAGCGGGAGGGTCCTTGAGCAGTTCTTC. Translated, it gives CSVRTSGRVLEQFF.

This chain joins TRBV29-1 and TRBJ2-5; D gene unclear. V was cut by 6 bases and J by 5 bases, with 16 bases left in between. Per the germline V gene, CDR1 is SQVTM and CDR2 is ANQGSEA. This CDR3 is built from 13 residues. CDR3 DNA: TGCAGCGTCCGGCAGGTGGTCCAGGAGACCCAGTACTTC. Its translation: CSVRQVVQETQYF.

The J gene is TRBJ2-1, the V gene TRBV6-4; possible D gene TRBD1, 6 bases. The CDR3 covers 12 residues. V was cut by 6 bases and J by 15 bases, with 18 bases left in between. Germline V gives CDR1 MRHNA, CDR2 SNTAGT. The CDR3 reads CASRELTGQLFF. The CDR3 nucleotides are TGTGCCAGCAGGGAACTCACAGGGCAGCTGTTCTTC.

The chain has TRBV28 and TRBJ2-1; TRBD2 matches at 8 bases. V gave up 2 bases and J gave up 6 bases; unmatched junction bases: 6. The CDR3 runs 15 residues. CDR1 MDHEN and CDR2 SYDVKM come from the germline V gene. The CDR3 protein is CASSLSGRARNEQFF. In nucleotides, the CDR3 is TGTGCCAGCAGTTTAAGCGGGAGAGCTCGCAATGAGCAGTTCTTC.

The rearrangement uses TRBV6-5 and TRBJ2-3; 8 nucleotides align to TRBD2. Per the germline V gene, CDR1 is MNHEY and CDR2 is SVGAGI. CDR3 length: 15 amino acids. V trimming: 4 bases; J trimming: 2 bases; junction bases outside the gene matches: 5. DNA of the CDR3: TGTGCCAGCAGTTCCTCTAGCGGGTTCACAGATACGCAGTATTTT. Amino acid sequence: CASSSSSGFTDTQYF.

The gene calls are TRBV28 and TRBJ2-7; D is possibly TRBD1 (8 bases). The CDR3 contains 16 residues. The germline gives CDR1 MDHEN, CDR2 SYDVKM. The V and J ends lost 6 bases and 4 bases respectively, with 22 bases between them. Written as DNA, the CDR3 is TGTGCCAGCAGCCCGACAGGGGAGGGAGGAAGGTACGAGCAGTACTTC. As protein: CASSPTGEGGRYEQYF.

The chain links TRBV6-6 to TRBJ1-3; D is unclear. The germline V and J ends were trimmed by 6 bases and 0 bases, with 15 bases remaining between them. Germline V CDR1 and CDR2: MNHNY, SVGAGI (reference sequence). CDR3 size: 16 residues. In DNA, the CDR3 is TGTGCCAGCAGCACTTCATCAACAGCCTCTGGAAACACCATATATTTT. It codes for CASSTSSTASGNTIYF.